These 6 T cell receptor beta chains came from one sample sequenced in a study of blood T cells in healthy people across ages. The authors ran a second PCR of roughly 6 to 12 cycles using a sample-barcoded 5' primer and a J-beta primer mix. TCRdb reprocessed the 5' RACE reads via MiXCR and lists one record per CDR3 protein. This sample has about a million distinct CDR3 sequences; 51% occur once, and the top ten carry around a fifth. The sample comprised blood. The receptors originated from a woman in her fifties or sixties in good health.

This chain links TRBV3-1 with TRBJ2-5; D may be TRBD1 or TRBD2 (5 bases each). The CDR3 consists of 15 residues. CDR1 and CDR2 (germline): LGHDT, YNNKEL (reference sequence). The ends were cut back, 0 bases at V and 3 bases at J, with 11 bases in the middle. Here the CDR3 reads CASSQEGPLEETQYF. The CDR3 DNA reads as TGTGCCAGCAGCCAAGAGGGACCACTTGAAGAGACCCAGTACTTC.

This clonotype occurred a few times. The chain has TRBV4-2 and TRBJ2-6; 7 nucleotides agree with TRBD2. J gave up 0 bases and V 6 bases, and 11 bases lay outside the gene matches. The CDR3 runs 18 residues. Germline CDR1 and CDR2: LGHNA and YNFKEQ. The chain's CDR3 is CASRDDGGFDSGANVLTF. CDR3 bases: TGTGCCAGCAGGGACGACGGGGGGTTCGACTCTGGGGCCAACGTCCTGACTTTC.

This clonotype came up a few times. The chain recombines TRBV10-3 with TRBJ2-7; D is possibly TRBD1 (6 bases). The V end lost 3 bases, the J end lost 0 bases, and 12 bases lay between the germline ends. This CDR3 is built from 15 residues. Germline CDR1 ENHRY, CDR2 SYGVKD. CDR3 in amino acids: CAISDKGESSYEQYF. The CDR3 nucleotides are TGTGCCATCAGTGACAAGGGGGAAAGCTCCTACGAGCAGTACTTC.

The DNA for the CDR3 is TGTGCCATCAGTAGGACAGGGACTAATGAAAAACTGTTTTTT. Amino acids: CAISRTGTNEKLFF. This rearrangement joins TRBV10-3 to TRBJ1-4; 8 nucleotides align to TRBD1. V lost 5 bases, J lost 2 bases, and 1 base stayed unmatched. There are 14 residues in the CDR3. The V gene's germline CDR1 is ENHRY and CDR2 SYGVKD.

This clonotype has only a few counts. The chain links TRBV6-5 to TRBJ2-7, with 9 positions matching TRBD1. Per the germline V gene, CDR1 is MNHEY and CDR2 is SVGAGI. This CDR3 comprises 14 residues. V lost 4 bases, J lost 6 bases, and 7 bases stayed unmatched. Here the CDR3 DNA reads TGTGCCAGCAGTTCCAGAGGGACAGGGTCCGAGCAGTACTTC. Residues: CASSSRGTGSEQYF.

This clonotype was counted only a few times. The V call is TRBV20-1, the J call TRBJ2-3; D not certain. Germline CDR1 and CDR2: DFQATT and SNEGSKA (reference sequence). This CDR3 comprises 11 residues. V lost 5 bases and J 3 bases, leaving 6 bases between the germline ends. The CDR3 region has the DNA TGCAGTGCTGCCCTGACAGATACGCAGTATTTT. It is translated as CSAALTDTQYF.